This TCR beta chain emerged from a study of blood T cell repertoires in COVID-19. On the study more broadly: The study drew acute and convalescent COVID-19 samples from the United States, Italy and Spain.

Profiling relied on immunoSEQ multiplex PCR, and the TCRdb table lists in-frame clones only, not all of them. This table holds approximately 240,000 clones, around four fifths found once. This CDR3 region has 13 residues. Trimming at V came to 6 bases and at J to 4 bases, leaving 5 bases not matched to a gene. The germline V gene has CDR1 MNHNY and CDR2 SVGAGI (reference sequence). This rearrangement joins TRBV6-6 to TRBJ1-2, with 7 bases identical to TRBD1. The TCR originated in a woman aged 55-70 years who had recovered from COVID-19. Sequenced: peripheral blood. The CDR3 DNA is TGTGCCAGCAGACTGGGACAGTCCTATGGCTACACCTTC. Protein product: CASRLGQSYGYTF.